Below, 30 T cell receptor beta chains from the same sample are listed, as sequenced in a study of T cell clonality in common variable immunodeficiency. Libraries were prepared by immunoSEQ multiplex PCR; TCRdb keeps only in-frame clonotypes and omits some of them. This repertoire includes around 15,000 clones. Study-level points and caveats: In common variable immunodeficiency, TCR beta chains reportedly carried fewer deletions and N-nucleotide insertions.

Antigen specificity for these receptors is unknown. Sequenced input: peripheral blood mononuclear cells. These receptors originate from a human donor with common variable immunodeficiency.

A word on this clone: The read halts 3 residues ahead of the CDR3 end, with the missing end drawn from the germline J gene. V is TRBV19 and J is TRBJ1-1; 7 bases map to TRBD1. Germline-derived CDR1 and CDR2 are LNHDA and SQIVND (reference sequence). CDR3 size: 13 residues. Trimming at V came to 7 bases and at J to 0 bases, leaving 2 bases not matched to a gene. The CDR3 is CASKTGMNTEAFF. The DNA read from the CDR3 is TGTGCCAGTAAGACAGGGATGAACACTGAA.

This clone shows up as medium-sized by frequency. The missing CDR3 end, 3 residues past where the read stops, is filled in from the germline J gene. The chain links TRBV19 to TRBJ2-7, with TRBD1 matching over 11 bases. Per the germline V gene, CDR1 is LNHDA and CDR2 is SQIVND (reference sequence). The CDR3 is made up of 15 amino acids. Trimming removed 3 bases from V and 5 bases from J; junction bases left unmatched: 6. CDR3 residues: CASSISDRGHNEQYF. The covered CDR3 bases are TGTGCCAGTAGTATCTCGGACAGGGGGCATAACGAG.

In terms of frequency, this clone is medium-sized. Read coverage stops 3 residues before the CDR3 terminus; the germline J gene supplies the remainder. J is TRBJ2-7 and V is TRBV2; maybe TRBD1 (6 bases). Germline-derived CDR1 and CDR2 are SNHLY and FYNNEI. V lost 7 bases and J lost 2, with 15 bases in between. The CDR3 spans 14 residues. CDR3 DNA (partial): TGTGCCAGCACCTCTCAAGGGGGACCCTACGAG. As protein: CASTSQGGPYE. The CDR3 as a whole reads CASTSQGGPYEQYF.

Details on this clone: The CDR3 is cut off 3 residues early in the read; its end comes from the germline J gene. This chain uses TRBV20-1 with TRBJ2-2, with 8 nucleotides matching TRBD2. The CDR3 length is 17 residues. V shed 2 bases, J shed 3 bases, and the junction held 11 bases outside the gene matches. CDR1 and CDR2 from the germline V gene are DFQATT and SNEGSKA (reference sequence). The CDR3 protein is CSARRTRELADTGELFF. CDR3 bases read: TGCAGTGCTAGAAGGACACGAGAACTAGCGGACACCGGGGAG.

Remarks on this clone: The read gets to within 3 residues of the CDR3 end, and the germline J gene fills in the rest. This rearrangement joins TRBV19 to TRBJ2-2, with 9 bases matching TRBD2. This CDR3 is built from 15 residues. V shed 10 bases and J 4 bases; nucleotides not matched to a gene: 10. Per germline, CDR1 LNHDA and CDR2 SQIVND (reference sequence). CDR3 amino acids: CATKPSGMFTGELFF. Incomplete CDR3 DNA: TGTGCCACCAAACCTAGCGGGATGTTCACCGGGGAG.

The part of the CDR3 DNA that was read is TGCGCCAGCAGCCCGTCAGGGCCCGAG. Protein product: CASSPSGPE. The full CDR3 protein reads CASSPSGPEQYF. The chain joins TRBV5-1 to TRBJ2-7, with a tentative D call TRBD1 (5 bases). The read stops 3 residues short of the end of the CDR3; the missing end is completed from the germline J gene. The germline V gene has CDR1 SGHRS and CDR2 YFSETQ. Trimming removed 4 bases at V and 6 bases at J, with 11 bases between. CDR3 length equals 12 residues. Using reference TRBV5-1 and TRBJ2-7 for the parts outside the CDR3, the full variable domain is KAGVTQTPRYLIKTRGQQVTLSCSPISGHRSVSWYQQTPGQGLQFLFEYFSETQRNKGNFPGRFSGRQFSNSRSEMNVSTLELGDSALYLCASSPSGPEQYFGPGTRLTVT.

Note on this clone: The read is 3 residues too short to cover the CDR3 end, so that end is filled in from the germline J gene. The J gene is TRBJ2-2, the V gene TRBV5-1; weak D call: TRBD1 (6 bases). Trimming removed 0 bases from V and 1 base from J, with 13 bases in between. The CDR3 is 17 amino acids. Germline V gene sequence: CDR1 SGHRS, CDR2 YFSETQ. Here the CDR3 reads CASSLDPGTLNTGELFF. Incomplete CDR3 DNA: TGCGCCAGCAGCTTGGACCCCGGGACATTGAACACCGGGGAG.

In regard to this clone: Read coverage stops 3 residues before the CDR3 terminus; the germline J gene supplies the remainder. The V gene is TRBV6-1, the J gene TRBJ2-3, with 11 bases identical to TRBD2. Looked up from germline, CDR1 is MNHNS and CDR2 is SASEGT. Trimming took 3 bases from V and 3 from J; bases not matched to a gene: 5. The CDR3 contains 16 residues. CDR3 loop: CASSERLAGLTDTQYF. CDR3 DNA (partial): TGTGCCAGCAGTGAGCGACTAGCGGGGTTAACAGATACG.

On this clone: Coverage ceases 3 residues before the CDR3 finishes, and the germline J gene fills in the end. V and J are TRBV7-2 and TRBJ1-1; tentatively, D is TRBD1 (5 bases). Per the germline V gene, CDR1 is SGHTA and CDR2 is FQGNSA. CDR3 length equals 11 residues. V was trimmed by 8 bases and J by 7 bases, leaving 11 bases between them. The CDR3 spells CASPRGVEAFF. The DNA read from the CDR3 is TGTGCCAGCCCCCGGGGGGTTGAA.

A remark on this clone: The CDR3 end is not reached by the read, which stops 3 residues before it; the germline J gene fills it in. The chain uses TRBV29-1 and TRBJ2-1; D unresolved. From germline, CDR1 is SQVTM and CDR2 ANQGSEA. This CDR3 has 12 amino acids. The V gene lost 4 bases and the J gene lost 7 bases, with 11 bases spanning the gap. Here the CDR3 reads CSVGRVGNEQFF. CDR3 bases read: TGCAGCGTTGGCCGTGTAGGGAATGAG.

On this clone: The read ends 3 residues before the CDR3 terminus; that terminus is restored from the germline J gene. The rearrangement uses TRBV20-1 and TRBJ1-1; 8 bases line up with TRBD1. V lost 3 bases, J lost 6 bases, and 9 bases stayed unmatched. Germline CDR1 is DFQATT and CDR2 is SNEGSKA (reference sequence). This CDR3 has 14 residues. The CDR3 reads CSARSRDRLSEAFF. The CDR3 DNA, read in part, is TGCAGTGCTAGGTCCCGGGACAGGCTCTCTGAA.

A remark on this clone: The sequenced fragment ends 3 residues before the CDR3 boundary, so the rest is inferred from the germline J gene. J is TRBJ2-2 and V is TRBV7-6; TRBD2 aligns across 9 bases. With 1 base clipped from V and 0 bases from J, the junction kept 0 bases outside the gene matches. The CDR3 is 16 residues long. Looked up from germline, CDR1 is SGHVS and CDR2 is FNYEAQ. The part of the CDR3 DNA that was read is TGTGCCAGCAGCTTAGGACTAGCGGCGAACACCGGGGAG. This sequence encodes CASSLGLAANTGE. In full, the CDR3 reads CASSLGLAANTGELFF. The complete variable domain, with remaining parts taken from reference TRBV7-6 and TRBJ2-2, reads GAGVSQSPRYKVTKRGQDVALRCDPISGHVSLYWYRQALGQGPEFLTYFNYEAQQDKSGLPNDRFSAERPEGSISTLTIQRTEQRDSAMYRCASSLGLAANTGELFFGEGSRLTVL.

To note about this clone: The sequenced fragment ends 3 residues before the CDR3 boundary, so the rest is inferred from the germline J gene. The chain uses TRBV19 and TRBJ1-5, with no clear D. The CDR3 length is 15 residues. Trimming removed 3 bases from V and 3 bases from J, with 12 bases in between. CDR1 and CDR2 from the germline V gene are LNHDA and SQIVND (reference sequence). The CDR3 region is CASSIRRQINQPQHF. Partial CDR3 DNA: TGTGCCAGTAGTATTCGGAGACAAATCAATCAGCCC.

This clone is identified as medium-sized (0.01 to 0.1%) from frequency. The DNA read from the CDR3 is TGTGCCAGCAGTGAACAGCTAGCGGGGGAGAGCGAG. Its protein is CASSEQLAGESE. The entire CDR3 protein reads CASSEQLAGESEQYF. The rearrangement uses TRBV2 and TRBJ2-7, with 10 bases lining up with TRBD2. The read comes to an end 3 residues before the CDR3 does, leaving the germline J gene to fill in the end. Germline V gives CDR1 SNHLY, CDR2 FYNNEI. V trimming: 2 bases; J trimming: 6 bases; junction bases outside the gene matches: 7. The CDR3 sequence is 15 residues long.

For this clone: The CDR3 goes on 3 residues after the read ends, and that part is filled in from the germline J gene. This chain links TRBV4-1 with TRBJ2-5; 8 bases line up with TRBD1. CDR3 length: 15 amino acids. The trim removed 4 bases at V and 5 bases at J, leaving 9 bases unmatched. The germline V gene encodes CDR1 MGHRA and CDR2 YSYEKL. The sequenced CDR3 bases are TGCGCCAGCAGCCTTGACAGGGGCTTAGGGGAGACC. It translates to CASSLDRGLGET. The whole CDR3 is CASSLDRGLGETQYF.

The CDR3 sequence: CSVEKGLRTEAFF. CDR3 bases read: TGCAGCGTTGAAAAGGGGCTGAGGACTGAA. The chain is built from TRBV29-1 and TRBJ1-1, with a tentative D call TRBD1 (5 bases). Read data end 3 residues before the CDR3 end; the end is taken from the germline J gene. Deletions cut 2 bases from V and 5 bases from J, with 12 bases between. The CDR3 loop spans 13 amino acids. Germline lookup yields CDR1 SQVTM and CDR2 ANQGSEA. Using reference TRBV29-1 and TRBJ1-1 for the parts outside the CDR3, the full variable domain is SAVISQKPSRDICQRGTSLTIQCQVDSQVTMMFWYRQQPGQSLTLIATANQGSEATYESGFVIDKFPISRPNLTFSTLTVSNMSPEDSSIYLCSVEKGLRTEAFFGQGTRLTVV.

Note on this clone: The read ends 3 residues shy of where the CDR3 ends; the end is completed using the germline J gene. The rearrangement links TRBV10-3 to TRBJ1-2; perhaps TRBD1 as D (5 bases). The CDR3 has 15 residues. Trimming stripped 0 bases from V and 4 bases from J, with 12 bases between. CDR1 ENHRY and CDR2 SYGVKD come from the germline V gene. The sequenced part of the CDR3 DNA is TGTGCCATCAGTGAGTCTACGGGGGAGGGCTATGGC. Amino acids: CAISESTGEGYG. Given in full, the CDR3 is CAISESTGEGYGYTF.

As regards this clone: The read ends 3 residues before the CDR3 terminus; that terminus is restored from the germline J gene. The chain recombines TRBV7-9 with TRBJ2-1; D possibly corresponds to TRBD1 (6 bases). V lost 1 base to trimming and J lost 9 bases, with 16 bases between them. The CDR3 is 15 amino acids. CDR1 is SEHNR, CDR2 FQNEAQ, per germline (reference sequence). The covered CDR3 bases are TGTGCCAGCAGCTTAGGGGGGCAGGGAGTTGCTGAG. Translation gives CASSLGGQGVAE. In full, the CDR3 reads CASSLGGQGVAEQFF.

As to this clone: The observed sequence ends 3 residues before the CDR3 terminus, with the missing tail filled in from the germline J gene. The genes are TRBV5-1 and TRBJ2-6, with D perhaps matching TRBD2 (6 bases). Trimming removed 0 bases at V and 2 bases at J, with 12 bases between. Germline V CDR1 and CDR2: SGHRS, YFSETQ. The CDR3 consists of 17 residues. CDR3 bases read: TGCGCCAGCAGCTTGGTTGCGGGGTTGGCTGGGGCCAACGTC. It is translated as CASSLVAGLAGANV. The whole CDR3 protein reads CASSLVAGLAGANVLTF. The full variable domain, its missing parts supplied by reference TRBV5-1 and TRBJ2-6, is KAGVTQTPRYLIKTRGQQVTLSCSPISGHRSVSWYQQTPGQGLQFLFEYFSETQRNKGNFPGRFSGRQFSNSRSEMNVSTLELGDSALYLCASSLVAGLAGANVLTFGAGSRLTVL.

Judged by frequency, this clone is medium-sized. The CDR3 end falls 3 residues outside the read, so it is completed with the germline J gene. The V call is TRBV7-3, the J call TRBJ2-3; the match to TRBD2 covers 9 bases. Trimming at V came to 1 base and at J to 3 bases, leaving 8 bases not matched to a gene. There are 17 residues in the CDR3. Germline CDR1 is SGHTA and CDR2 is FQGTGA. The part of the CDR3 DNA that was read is TGTGCCAGCAGCTTAAAAGGGCTAGCGGGAAGGACAGATACG. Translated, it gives CASSLKGLAGRTDT. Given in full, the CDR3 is CASSLKGLAGRTDTQYF.

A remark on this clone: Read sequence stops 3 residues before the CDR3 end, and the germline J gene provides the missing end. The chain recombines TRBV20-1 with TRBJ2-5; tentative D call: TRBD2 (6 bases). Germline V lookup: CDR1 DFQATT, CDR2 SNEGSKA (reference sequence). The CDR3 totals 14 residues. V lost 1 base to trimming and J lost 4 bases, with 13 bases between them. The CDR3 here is CSARGRRGSETQYF. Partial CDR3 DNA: TGCAGTGCTAGAGGCAGGCGGGGATCAGAGACC.

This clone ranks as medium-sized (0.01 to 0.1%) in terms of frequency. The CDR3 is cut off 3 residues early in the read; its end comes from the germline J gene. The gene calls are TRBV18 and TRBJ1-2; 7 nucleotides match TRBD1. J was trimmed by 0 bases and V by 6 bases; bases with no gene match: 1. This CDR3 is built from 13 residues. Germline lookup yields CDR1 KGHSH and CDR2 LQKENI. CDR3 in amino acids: CASSGTANYGYTF. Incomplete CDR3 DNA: TGTGCCAGCTCGGGGACAGCTAACTATGGC.

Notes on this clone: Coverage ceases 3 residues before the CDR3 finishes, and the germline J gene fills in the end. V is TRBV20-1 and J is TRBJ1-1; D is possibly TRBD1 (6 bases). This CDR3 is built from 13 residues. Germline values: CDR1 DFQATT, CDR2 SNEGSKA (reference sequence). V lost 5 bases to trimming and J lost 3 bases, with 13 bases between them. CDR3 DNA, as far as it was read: TGCAGTGCTTCAGGGGACGGTGACACTGAA. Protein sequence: CSASGDGDTE. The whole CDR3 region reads CSASGDGDTEAFF.

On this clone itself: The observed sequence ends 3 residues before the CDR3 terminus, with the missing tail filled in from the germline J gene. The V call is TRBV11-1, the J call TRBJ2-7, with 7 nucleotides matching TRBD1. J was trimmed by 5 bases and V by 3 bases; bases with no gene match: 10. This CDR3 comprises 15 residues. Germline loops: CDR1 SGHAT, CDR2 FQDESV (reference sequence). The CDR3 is CASSFRGRRGDEQYF. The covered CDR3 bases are TGTGCCAGCAGCTTTAGGGGGCGCCGGGGAGACGAG.

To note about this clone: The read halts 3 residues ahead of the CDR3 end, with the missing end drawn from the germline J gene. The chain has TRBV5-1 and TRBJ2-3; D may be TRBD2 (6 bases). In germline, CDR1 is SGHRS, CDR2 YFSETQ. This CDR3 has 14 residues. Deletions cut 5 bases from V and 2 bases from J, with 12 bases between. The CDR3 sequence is CASRSQRATDTQYF. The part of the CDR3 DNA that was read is TGCGCCAGCAGGTCCCAGCGGGCCACAGATACG.

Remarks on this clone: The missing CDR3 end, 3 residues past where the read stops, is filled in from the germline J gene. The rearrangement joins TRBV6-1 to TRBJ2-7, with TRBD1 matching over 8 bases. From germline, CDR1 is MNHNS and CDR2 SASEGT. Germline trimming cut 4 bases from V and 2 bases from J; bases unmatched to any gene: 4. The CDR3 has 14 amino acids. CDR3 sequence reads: CASSVGQEPYEQYF. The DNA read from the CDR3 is TGTGCCAGCAGTGTGGGACAGGAGCCCTACGAG.

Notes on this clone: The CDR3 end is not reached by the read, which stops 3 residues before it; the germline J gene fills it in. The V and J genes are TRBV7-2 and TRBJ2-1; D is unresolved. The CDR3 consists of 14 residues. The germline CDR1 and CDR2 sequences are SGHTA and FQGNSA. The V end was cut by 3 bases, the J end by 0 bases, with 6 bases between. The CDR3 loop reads CASSFYSSYNEQFF. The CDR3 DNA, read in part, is TGTGCCAGCAGCTTCTATAGCTCCTACAATGAG. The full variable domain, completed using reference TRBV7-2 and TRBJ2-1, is GAGVSQSPSNKVTEKGKDVELRCDPISGHTALYWYRQSLGQGLEFLIYFQGNSAPDKSGLPSDRFSAERTGGSVSTLTIQRTQQEDSAVYLCASSFYSSYNEQFFGPGTRLTVL.

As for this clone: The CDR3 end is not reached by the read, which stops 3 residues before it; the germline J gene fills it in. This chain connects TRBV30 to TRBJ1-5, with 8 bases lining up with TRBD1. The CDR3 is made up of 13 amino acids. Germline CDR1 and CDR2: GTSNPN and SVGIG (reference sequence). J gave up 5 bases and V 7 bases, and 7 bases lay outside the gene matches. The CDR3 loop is CAYGQGQHQPQHF. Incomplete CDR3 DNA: TGTGCCTACGGACAGGGACAACATCAGCCC.

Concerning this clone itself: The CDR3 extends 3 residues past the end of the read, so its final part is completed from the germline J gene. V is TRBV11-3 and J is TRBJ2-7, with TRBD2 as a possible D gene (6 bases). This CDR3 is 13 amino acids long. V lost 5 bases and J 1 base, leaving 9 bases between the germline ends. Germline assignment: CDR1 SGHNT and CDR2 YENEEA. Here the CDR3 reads CASSPGTSYEQYF. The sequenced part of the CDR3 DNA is TGTGCCAGCAGCCCCGGGACTTCCTACGAG.

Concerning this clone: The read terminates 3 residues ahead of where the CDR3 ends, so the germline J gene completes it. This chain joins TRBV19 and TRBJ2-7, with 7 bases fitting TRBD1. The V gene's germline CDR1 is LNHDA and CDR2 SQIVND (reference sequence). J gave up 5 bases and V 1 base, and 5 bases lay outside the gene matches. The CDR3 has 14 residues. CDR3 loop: CASSIGTGANEQYF. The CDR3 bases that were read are TGTGCCAGTAGTATAGGCACAGGGGCCAACGAG.